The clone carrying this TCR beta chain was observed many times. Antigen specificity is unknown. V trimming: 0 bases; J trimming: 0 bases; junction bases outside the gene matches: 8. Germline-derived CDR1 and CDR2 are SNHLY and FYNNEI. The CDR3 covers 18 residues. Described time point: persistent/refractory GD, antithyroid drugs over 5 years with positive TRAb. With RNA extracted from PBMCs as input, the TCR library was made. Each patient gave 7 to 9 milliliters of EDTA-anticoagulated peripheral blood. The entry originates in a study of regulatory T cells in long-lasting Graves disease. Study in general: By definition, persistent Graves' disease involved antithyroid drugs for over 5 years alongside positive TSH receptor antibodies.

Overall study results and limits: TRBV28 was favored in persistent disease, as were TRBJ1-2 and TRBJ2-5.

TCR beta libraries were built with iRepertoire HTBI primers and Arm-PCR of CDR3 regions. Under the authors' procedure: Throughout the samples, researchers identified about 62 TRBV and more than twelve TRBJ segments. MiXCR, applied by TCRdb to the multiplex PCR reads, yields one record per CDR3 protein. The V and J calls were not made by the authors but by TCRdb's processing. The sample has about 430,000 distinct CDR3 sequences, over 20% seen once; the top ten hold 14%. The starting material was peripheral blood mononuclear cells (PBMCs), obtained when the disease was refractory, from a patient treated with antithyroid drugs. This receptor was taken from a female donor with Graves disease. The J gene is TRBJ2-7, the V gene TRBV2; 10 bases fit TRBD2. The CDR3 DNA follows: TGTGCCAGCAGTGAAGCGCTTCGGCTAGCGGGAGTCTCCTACGAGCAGTACTTC. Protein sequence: CASSEALRLAGVSYEQYF.